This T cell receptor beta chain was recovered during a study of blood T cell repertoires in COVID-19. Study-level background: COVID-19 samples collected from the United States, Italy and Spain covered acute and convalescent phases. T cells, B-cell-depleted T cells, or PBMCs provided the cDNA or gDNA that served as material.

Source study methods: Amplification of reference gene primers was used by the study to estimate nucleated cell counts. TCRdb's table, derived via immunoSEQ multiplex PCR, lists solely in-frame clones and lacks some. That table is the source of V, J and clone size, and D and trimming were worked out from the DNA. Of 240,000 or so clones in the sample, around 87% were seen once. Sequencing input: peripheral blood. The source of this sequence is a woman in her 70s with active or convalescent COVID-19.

The CDR3 loop is CASSQGFSYNSPLHF. The DNA for the CDR3 is TGTGCCAGCAGCCAGGGGTTCTCCTATAATTCACCCCTCCACTTT. The rearrangement joins TRBV7-2 to TRBJ1-6, with D tentatively TRBD1 (6 bases). The V end lost 5 bases, the J end lost 0 bases, and 8 bases lay between the germline ends. The CDR3 runs 15 residues. The germline gives CDR1 SGHTA, CDR2 FQGNSA.